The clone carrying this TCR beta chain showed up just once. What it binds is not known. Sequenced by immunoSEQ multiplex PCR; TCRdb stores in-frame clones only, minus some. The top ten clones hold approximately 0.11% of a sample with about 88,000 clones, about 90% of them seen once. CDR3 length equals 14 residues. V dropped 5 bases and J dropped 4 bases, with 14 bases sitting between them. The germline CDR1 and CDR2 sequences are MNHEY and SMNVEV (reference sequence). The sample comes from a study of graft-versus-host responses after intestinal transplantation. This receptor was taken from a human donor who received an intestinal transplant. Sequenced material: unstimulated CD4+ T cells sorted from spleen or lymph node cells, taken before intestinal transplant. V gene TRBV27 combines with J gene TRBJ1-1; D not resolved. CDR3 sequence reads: CASSPRRGVTEAFF. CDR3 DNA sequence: TGTGCCAGCAGTCCCAGGCGGGGAGTCACTGAAGCTTTCTTT.